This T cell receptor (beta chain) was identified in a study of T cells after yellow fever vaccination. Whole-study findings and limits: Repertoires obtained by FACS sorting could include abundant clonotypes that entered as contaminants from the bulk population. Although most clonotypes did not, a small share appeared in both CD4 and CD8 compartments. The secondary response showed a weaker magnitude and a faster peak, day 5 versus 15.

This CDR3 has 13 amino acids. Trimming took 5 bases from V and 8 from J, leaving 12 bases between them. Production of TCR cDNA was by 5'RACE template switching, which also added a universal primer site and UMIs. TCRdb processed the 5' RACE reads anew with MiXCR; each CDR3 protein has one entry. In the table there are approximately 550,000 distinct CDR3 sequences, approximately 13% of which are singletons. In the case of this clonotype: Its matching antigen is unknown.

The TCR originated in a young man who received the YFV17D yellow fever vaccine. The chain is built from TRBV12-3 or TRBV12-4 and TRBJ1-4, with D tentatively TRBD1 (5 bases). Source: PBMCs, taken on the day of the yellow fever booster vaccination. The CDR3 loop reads CASSIPPGEKLFF. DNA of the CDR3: TGTGCCAGCAGTATTCCCCCAGGGGAAAAACTGTTTTTT.